The 27 T cell receptor beta chains presented below share a single source sample, sequenced in a study of blood T cell repertoires in COVID-19 (dated by TCRdb to about 2020). Library method: the immunoSEQ multiplex PCR assay. In TCRdb, the immuneACCESS table is reduced to in-frame sequences with V and J assigned. These tables do not hold every clone; where another copy was compared, an unresolved V gene accounts for under half, and the others remain unexplained. The sample yields roughly 97,000 clones; approximately 88% were counted once. Approximately 26% of the sample comes from the top ten. Sequenced material: peripheral blood. The origin of the receptors is a man aged 55 to 70 with acute or convalescent COVID-19.

This chain connects TRBV28 to TRBJ2-2, with TRBD1 identical over 7 bases. Germline V gene sequence: CDR1 MDHEN, CDR2 SYDVKM. V shed 6 bases, J shed 3 bases, and the junction held 10 bases outside the gene matches. The length of the CDR3 is 16 residues. The CDR3 sequence: CASSSETGWDTGELFF. The CDR3 DNA sequence: TGTGCCAGCAGCTCAGAGACAGGGTGGGACACCGGGGAGCTGTTTTTT. Complete variable domain (other parts from reference TRBV28 and TRBJ2-2): DVKVTQSSRYLVKRTGEKVFLECVQDMDHENMFWYRQDPGLGLRLIYFSYDVKMKEKGDIPEGYSVSREKKERFSLILESASTNQTSMYLCASSSETGWDTGELFFGEGSRLTVL.

J is TRBJ2-1 and V is TRBV11-2, with 7 nucleotides matching TRBD2. The CDR3 sequence is 14 residues long. The germline V gene encodes CDR1 SGHAT and CDR2 FQNNGV. J gave up 4 bases and V 3 bases, and 3 bases lay outside the gene matches. For the CDR3, the DNA is TGTGCCAGCAGCTTCCTAGCGGATTACAATGAGCAGTTCTTC. Protein product: CASSFLADYNEQFF. The full variable domain, its missing parts supplied by reference TRBV11-2 and TRBJ2-1, is EAGVAQSPRYKIIEKRQSVAFWCNPISGHATLYWYQQILGQGPKLLIQFQNNGVVDDSQLPKDRFSAERLKGVDSTLKIQPAKLEDSAVYLCASSFLADYNEQFFGPGTRLTVL.

CDR3 bases: TGTGCCAGCAGCCCGGCGGGACAGGGGGCCTACAATGAGCAGTTCTTC. It specifies CASSPAGQGAYNEQFF. The chain has TRBV3-1 (or the pseudogene TRBV3-2) and TRBJ2-1, with TRBD1 identical over 11 bases. The CDR3 runs to 16 residues. Germline loops: CDR1 LGHDT, CDR2 YNNKEL (reference sequence). V lost 4 bases to trimming and J lost 2 bases; unmatched junction nucleotides: 4.

The rearrangement joins TRBV20-1 to TRBJ2-1; 12 bases line up with TRBD2. Looked up from germline, CDR1 is DFQATT and CDR2 is SNEGSKA (reference sequence). This CDR3 region has 14 residues. V trimming: 3 bases; J trimming: 7 bases; junction bases outside the gene matches: 4. The CDR3 coding sequence is TGCAGTGCTAGTAGGCTAGCGGGAGGGAATGAGCAGTTCTTC. Translating gives CSASRLAGGNEQFF.

The chain is built from TRBV5-1 and TRBJ2-3, with no clear D. Germline V CDR1 and CDR2: SGHRS, YFSETQ. V was trimmed by 0 bases and J by 3 bases, leaving 8 bases between them. The CDR3 consists of 14 residues. The CDR3 nucleotides are TGCGCCAGCAGCTTGGGTGTCCCTACAGATACGCAGTATTTT. It specifies CASSLGVPTDTQYF.

The rearrangement links TRBV2 to TRBJ1-5; D is uncertain. The ends were cut back, 3 bases at V and 5 bases at J, with 11 bases in the middle. The CDR3 loop spans 14 amino acids. The germline V gene has CDR1 SNHLY and CDR2 FYNNEI. The CDR3 region is CASSEGVRHQPQHF. In nucleotides, the CDR3 is TGTGCCAGCAGTGAGGGCGTCCGGCATCAGCCCCAGCATTTT.

The chain uses TRBV27 and TRBJ2-5, with D unclear. Deletions cut 6 bases from V and 4 bases from J, with 12 bases between. CDR3 length: 13 residues. Germline lookup yields CDR1 MNHEY and CDR2 SMNVEV (reference sequence). CDR3 DNA: TGTGCCAGCAGCTCCCGGGTAGGAGAGACCCAGTACTTC. It yields the protein CASSSRVGETQYF.

The rearrangement links TRBV7-2 to TRBJ2-2; D is unresolved. V lost 3 bases to trimming and J lost 1 base, with 6 bases between them. Germline lookup yields CDR1 SGHTA and CDR2 FQGNSA. This CDR3 comprises 14 residues. For the CDR3, the DNA is TGTGCCAGCAGCTTCAGTTGGAACACCGGGGAGCTGTTTTTT. Its translation: CASSFSWNTGELFF.

The CDR3 spells CASKEALNTEAFF. As DNA, the CDR3 is TGCGCCAGCAAGGAGGCGTTGAACACTGAAGCTTTCTTT. The chain uses TRBV5-1 and TRBJ1-1; D remains unclear. This CDR3 is built from 13 residues. Germline V gene sequence: CDR1 SGHRS, CDR2 YFSETQ. The V end was cut by 6 bases, the J end by 0 bases, with 9 bases between.

The chain links TRBV5-1 to TRBJ2-5, with a weak D call TRBD1 (6 bases). The CDR3 has 15 amino acids. Trimming pared 2 bases from V and 2 bases from J, leaving 13 bases between. Germline values: CDR1 SGHRS, CDR2 YFSETQ. The CDR3, as DNA: TGCGCCAGCAGCTTAGGTAGGGACATGCAAGAGACCCAGTACTTC. Amino acid sequence: CASSLGRDMQETQYF.

The gene calls are TRBV7-2 and TRBJ1-4; 8 nucleotides agree with TRBD1. CDR3 size: 14 residues. The germline CDR1 and CDR2 sequences are SGHTA and FQGNSA. The V gene end was trimmed by 7 bases and the J gene end by 7 bases; junction bases not matched to a gene: 8. The CDR3 nucleotides read TGTGCCAGCAACCTCGCAGGGGGCAGTGAAAAACTGTTTTTT. Translating gives CASNLAGGSEKLFF.

The chain employs TRBV5-1 and TRBJ2-2; 11 bases align to TRBD1. V lost 0 bases, J lost 6 bases, and 7 bases stayed unmatched. CDR3 length: 17 amino acids. The germline CDR1 and CDR2 sequences are SGHRS and YFSETQ. CDR3 protein: CASSLAARTGGSGELFF. The CDR3 coding sequence is TGCGCCAGCAGCTTGGCGGCGAGGACAGGGGGCTCCGGGGAGCTGTTTTTT.

V gene TRBV25-1 combines with J gene TRBJ1-2, with TRBD1 matching 11 bases. Trimming took 4 bases from V and 4 from J; bases not matched to a gene: 8. This CDR3 comprises 16 residues. In germline, CDR1 is MGHDK, CDR2 SYGVNS. The CDR3, as DNA: TGTGCCAGCAGTGCCTCCGGGACAGGGGGTCCCTATGGCTACACCTTC. This encodes CASSASGTGGPYGYTF.

The count of this clone is one. CDR3 DNA: TGTGCCAGCAGTTATGTTCAGGGGGCGAGTGGGACTGAAGCTTTCTTT. It specifies CASSYVQGASGTEAFF. The V gene is TRBV6-6, the J gene TRBJ1-1; TRBD1 matches at 8 bases. Germline V gene sequence: CDR1 MNHNY, CDR2 SVGAGI (reference sequence). The trim removed 3 bases at V and 5 bases at J, leaving 11 bases unmatched. The length of the CDR3 is 16 residues.

This chain links TRBV5-1 with TRBJ1-4; possibly TRBD1 for D (6 bases). CDR1 and CDR2 (germline): SGHRS, YFSETQ. The CDR3 covers 15 residues. V lost 3 bases, J lost 5 bases, and 14 bases lay in between. The CDR3 DNA reads TGCGCCAGCAGCTATTCCGGGACATTAAATGAAAAACTGTTTTTT. Residues: CASSYSGTLNEKLFF.

The gene calls are TRBV7-2 and TRBJ2-3; TRBD2 aligns across 7 bases. Germline V gene lookup returns CDR1 SGHTA and CDR2 FQGNSA. Trimming took 8 bases from V and 0 from J; bases not matched to a gene: 8. The CDR3 has 15 residues. In DNA, the CDR3 is TGTGCCAGCGATGAAGCGGGGACCAGCACAGATACGCAGTATTTT. Its protein product is CASDEAGTSTDTQYF.

J is TRBJ2-5 and V is TRBV29-1, with 11 nucleotides matching TRBD2. The CDR3 is 15 amino acids. Trimming at V came to 4 bases and at J to 2 bases, leaving 6 bases not matched to a gene. Germline CDR1 is SQVTM and CDR2 is ANQGSEA. The CDR3 sequence: CSVGGGLAEQETQYF. The CDR3 region has the DNA TGCAGCGTTGGAGGGGGACTAGCGGAACAAGAGACCCAGTACTTC.

This CDR3 is CASRGRDRGNQPQHF. Written as DNA, the CDR3 is TGTGCCAGCAGGGGAAGGGACAGGGGCAATCAGCCCCAGCATTTT. The chain joins TRBV28 to TRBJ1-5, with TRBD1 matching 9 bases. The germline CDR1 and CDR2 sequences are MDHEN and SYDVKM. With V trimmed by 6 bases and J by 2 bases, 5 bases remained unmatched. CDR3 length equals 15 residues.

The chain has TRBV2 and TRBJ1-5, with unresolved D. The CDR3 sequence is 14 residues long. Between the trimmed V and J ends, which lost 3 bases and 0 bases, there was a span of 6 bases. Germline V gives CDR1 SNHLY, CDR2 FYNNEI. CDR3 in DNA: TGTGCCAGCAGTGAGGCCAGTAGCAATCAGCCCCAGCATTTT. Its protein is CASSEASSNQPQHF.

The chain joins TRBV15 to TRBJ2-7, with a weak D call TRBD1 (5 bases). The CDR3 length is 14 residues. Germline V gives CDR1 LNHNV, CDR2 YYDKDF (reference sequence). V was cut by 6 bases and J by 0 bases, with 12 bases left in between. The CDR3 DNA follows: TGTGCCACCAGACGGACACAAAGCTCCTACGAGCAGTACTTC. Residues: CATRRTQSSYEQYF.

In nucleotides, the CDR3 is TGCGCCAGCAGCCTGAGGCTTGAACAGCCCCAGCATTTT. Protein product: CASSLRLEQPQHF. This chain uses TRBV4-3 with TRBJ1-5; D gene unclear. The ends were cut back, 4 bases at V and 7 bases at J, with 11 bases in the middle. The CDR3 extends over 13 amino acids. Looked up from germline, CDR1 is LGHNA and CDR2 is YSLEER.

The rearrangement uses TRBV29-1 and TRBJ1-5, with D uncertain. Between the trimmed V and J ends, which lost 7 bases and 3 bases, there was a span of 19 bases. Germline values: CDR1 SQVTM, CDR2 ANQGSEA. The CDR3 is made up of 15 amino acids. The CDR3 DNA reads TGCAGCGCTAAAACCGTGGCAGACTACAATCAGCCCCAGCATTTT. Its protein product is CSAKTVADYNQPQHF. Full variable domain (missing parts from reference TRBV29-1 and TRBJ1-5): SAVISQKPSRDICQRGTSLTIQCQVDSQVTMMFWYRQQPGQSLTLIATANQGSEATYESGFVIDKFPISRPNLTFSTLTVSNMSPEDSSIYLCSAKTVADYNQPQHFGDGTRLSIL.

The chain joins TRBV5-4 to TRBJ2-2, with 10 bases aligning to TRBD2. Looked up from germline, CDR1 is SGHNT and CDR2 is YYREEE (reference sequence). The CDR3 sequence is 15 residues long. V was clipped by 3 bases and J by 2 bases; unmatched bases: 1. In nucleotides, the CDR3 is TGTGCCAGCAGCTGGACTAGCGGTAACACCGGGGAGCTGTTTTTT. Encoded protein: CASSWTSGNTGELFF.

This chain connects TRBV6-1 to TRBJ2-1, with a possible D match to TRBD2 (6 bases). CDR1 and CDR2 from the germline V gene are MNHNS and SASEGT. There are 14 residues in the CDR3. Trimming shortened V by 5 bases and J by 7 bases, and 15 bases separated the two germline ends. The CDR3 DNA follows: TGTGCCAGCAGTTATCTGCAGGGAGGAAATGAGCAGTTCTTC. It is translated as CASSYLQGGNEQFF.

This chain links TRBV3-1 (or the pseudogene TRBV3-2) with TRBJ2-6; 13 positions match TRBD2. The CDR3 extends over 18 amino acids. Germline V gene lookup returns CDR1 LGHDT and CDR2 YNNKEL (reference sequence). With 6 bases clipped from V and 2 bases from J, the junction kept 7 bases outside the gene matches. The DNA of the CDR3 is TGTGCCAGCAGAGGGACTAGCGGGAAAGGTACTGGGGCCAACGTCCTGACTTTC. Translated, it gives CASRGTSGKGTGANVLTF.

The J gene is TRBJ1-1, the V gene TRBV10-3; 7 bases map to TRBD1. The CDR3 totals 14 residues. Per the germline V gene, CDR1 is ENHRY and CDR2 is SYGVKD. Trimming took 7 bases from V and 1 from J; bases not matched to a gene: 6. The CDR3 sequence is CAIKTGTENTEAFF. The DNA for the CDR3 is TGTGCCATCAAGACCGGGACAGAGAACACTGAAGCTTTCTTT.

This chain joins TRBV18 and TRBJ2-1; 7 nucleotides match TRBD2. V was pared by 3 bases and J by 0 bases, with 8 bases of the junction left unmatched. The V gene's germline CDR1 is KGHSH and CDR2 LQKENI. The CDR3 length is 17 residues. CDR3: CASSPDTSASSYNEQFF. The CDR3 DNA is TGTGCCAGCTCACCCGATACTAGCGCAAGCTCCTACAATGAGCAGTTCTTC. Using reference TRBV18 and TRBJ2-1 for the parts outside the CDR3, the full variable domain is NAGVMQNPRHLVRRRGQEARLRCSPMKGHSHVYWYRQLPEEGLKFMVYLQKENIIDESGMPKERFSAEFPKEGPSILRIQQVVRGDSAAYFCASSPDTSASSYNEQFFGPGTRLTVL.